Reported below is one TCR beta chain. Its cognate antigen is unknown. The data derive from a study of cytomegalovirus exposure and HLA in healthy donors. Study-wide findings and caveats: Roughly uniform depth of sequencing across donors was assumed in presence/absence analyses. TRBV6-2, TRBV6-3 and other indistinguishable V segments were excluded.

Losses at the gene ends were 8 bases for V and 2 bases for J; bases not matched to a gene: 5. The germline V gene has CDR1 MNHNS and CDR2 SASEGT. This CDR3 has 13 amino acids. 60 Vbeta and 13 Jbeta primers were used in PCR. Measured with immunoSEQ multiplex PCR; TCRdb has only the in-frame clones, and not every one. The table shows about 180,000 clones, with 81% occurring only once. The receptor was derived from a woman aged 18-29 years in good health and CMV-seropositive. The sequenced sample consisted of PBMCs. The chain couples TRBV6-1 to TRBJ2-7; 8 positions agree with TRBD2. In DNA, the CDR3 is TGTGCCAGCTATCGGGGGGGGCCCTACGAGCAGTACTTC. This codes for CASYRGGPYEQYF.